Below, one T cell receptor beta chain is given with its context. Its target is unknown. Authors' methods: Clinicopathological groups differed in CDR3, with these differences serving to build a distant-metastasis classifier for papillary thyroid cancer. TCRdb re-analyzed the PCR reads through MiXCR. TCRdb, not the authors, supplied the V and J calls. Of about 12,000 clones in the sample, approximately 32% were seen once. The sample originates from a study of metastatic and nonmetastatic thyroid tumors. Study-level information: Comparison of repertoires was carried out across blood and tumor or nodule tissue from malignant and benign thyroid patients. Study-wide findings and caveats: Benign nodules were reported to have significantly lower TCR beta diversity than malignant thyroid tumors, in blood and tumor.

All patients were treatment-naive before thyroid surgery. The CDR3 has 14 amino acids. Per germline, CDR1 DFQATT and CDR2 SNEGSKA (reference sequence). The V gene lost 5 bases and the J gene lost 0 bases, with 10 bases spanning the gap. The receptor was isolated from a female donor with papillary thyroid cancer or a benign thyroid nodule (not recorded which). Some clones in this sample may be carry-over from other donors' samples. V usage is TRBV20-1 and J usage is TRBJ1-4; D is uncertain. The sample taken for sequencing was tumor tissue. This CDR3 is CSAPQPATNEKLFF. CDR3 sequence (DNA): TGCAGTGCTCCACAACCGGCAACTAATGAAAAACTGTTTTTT.